Shown below are 13 T cell receptor beta chains from a single sample sequenced in a study of blood T cell repertoires in COVID-19. Method: immunoSEQ multiplex PCR; TCRdb's copy keeps in-frame clones and lacks some. The sample lists a few hundred thousand clones, about 83% occurring once. Source material: PBMCs or T cells enriched from blood (not recorded which). Every receptor here comes from a woman aged 40 to 50 who had recovered from COVID-19.

This rearrangement joins TRBV7-3 to TRBJ2-1; D may be TRBD2 (5 bases). CDR3 length: 15 amino acids. With 7 bases removed from V and 8 bases from J, the gap between germline ends came to 21 bases. Germline V CDR1 and CDR2: SGHTA, FQGTGA. CDR3 sequence: CASNRAGIKSYEQFF. The CDR3 DNA is TGTGCCAGCAACCGAGCCGGGATTAAGTCCTATGAGCAGTTCTTC. Filled out from reference TRBV7-3 and TRBJ2-1, the complete variable domain reads GAGVSQTPSNKVTEKGKYVELRCDPISGHTALYWYRQSLGQGPEFLIYFQGTGAADDSGLPNDRFFAVRPEGSVSTLKIQRTERGDSAVYLCASNRAGIKSYEQFFGPGTRLTVL.

This clone is labeled as medium-sized (0.01 to 0.1%). This chain links TRBV29-1 with TRBJ2-7; the D gene is possibly TRBD1 (5 bases). The CDR3 runs 12 residues. The germline gives CDR1 SQVTM, CDR2 ANQGSEA. Trimming cost V 6 bases and J 2 bases, with 11 bases left between them. CDR3 in DNA: TGCAGCGTCCTGACAGATACCTACGAGCAGTACTTC. Translated, it gives CSVLTDTYEQYF.

The genes are TRBV30 and TRBJ1-1; D is undetermined. V shed 2 bases and J shed 0 bases, with 10 bases lying between them. This CDR3 is built from 14 residues. Germline V gives CDR1 GTSNPN, CDR2 SVGIG (reference sequence). CDR3 DNA sequence: TGTGCCTGGAGTAGGAGGCGAGTGAACACTGAAGCTTTCTTT. Protein sequence: CAWSRRRVNTEAFF.

The chain recombines TRBV28 with TRBJ2-7, with 11 bases aligning to TRBD2. The CDR3 sequence is 14 residues long. CDR1 and CDR2 from the germline V gene are MDHEN and SYDVKM. With V trimmed by 6 bases and J by 3 bases, 4 bases remained unmatched. This CDR3 reads CASRMGLADYEQYF. In nucleotides, the CDR3 is TGTGCCAGCAGGATGGGACTAGCGGACTACGAGCAGTACTTC.

The table lists this clone with many counts. The chain is built from TRBV14 and TRBJ2-7; TRBD2 is a possible D gene (6 bases). The CDR3 is 15 residues long. V was pared by 4 bases and J by 2 bases, with 15 bases between. Germline values: CDR1 SGHDN, CDR2 FVKESK. CDR3 nucleotides: TGTGCCAGCAGCCCCTGGGCTAGCGCGGCCTACGAGCAGTACTTC. Amino acids: CASSPWASAAYEQYF.

The chain combines TRBV18 with TRBJ1-1; 7 nucleotides match TRBD1. Germline lookup yields CDR1 KGHSH and CDR2 LQKENI. The CDR3 loop spans 17 amino acids. Germline trimming cut 2 bases from V and 0 bases from J; bases unmatched to any gene: 9. Written as DNA, the CDR3 is TGTGCCAGCTCACCAAGATGGGCAGGGGGTTTGAACACTGAAGCTTTCTTT. As protein: CASSPRWAGGLNTEAFF.

In this sample, this clone turned up a few times. This chain connects TRBV2 to TRBJ1-2, with a weak D call TRBD1 (5 bases). Germline values: CDR1 SNHLY, CDR2 FYNNEI. Trimming took 7 bases from V and 0 from J, leaving 12 bases between them. The CDR3 covers 14 residues. This CDR3 is CASTLGGANYGYTF. The CDR3 nucleotides read TGTGCCAGCACCCTGGGGGGAGCTAACTATGGCTACACCTTC. Variable domain in full (rest from reference TRBV2 and TRBJ1-2): EPEVTQTPSHQVTQMGQEVILRCVPISNHLYFYWYRQILGQKVEFLVSFYNNEISEKSEIFDDQFSVERPDGSNFTLKIRSTKLEDSAMYFCASTLGGANYGYTFGSGTRLTVV.

The chain joins TRBV3-1 (or the pseudogene TRBV3-2) to TRBJ2-3, with 10 bases lining up with TRBD1. V lost 1 base and J lost 4; bases outside the gene matches: 11. Germline values: CDR1 LGHDT, CDR2 YNNKEL (reference sequence). CDR3 size: 18 residues. Here the CDR3 DNA reads TGTGCCAGCAGCCAAGGTACCGACAGGGGGCTGGGTTCAGATACGCAGTATTTT. Its protein product is CASSQGTDRGLGSDTQYF.

The rearrangement uses TRBV7-2 and TRBJ1-6; 7 positions agree with TRBD1. Trimming removed 5 bases from V and 7 bases from J; junction bases left unmatched: 8. The V gene's germline CDR1 is SGHTA and CDR2 FQGNSA. The CDR3 is 15 amino acids. The CDR3 DNA is TGTGCCAGCAGCCCCCAGGGGGGTGGAAATTCACCCCTCCACTTT. It yields the protein CASSPQGGGNSPLHF.

The J gene is TRBJ2-1, the V gene TRBV6-5, with D perhaps TRBD2 (6 bases). The germline gives CDR1 MNHEY, CDR2 SVGAGI. The CDR3 runs 14 residues. Trimming pared 4 bases from V and 11 bases from J, leaving 18 bases between. CDR3 nucleotide sequence: TGTGCCAGCAGTTTTTCCGGCGGGACCTCCAAGCAGTTCTTC. This sequence encodes CASSFSGGTSKQFF.

The V and J genes are TRBV4-3 and TRBJ2-7, with D perhaps TRBD1 (5 bases). From germline, CDR1 is LGHNA and CDR2 YSLEER. V was pared by 0 bases and J by 0 bases, with 9 bases between. The CDR3 contains 15 residues. CDR3 DNA: TGCGCCAGCAGCCAAGAACAGGAAACCTCCTACGAGCAGTACTTC. Translated: CASSQEQETSYEQYF.

The gene calls are TRBV7-2 and TRBJ1-2, with a tentative D call TRBD1 (5 bases). V was trimmed by 0 bases and J by 4 bases, leaving 27 bases between them. The CDR3 loop spans 20 amino acids. CDR1 and CDR2 from the germline V gene are SGHTA and FQGNSA. The CDR3 coding sequence is TGTGCCAGCAGCTTAGCGCCCGTTAGGGGTTCGCTACGACACTCCTATGGCTACACCTTC. It encodes CASSLAPVRGSLRHSYGYTF.

The chain carries TRBV3-1 (or the pseudogene TRBV3-2) and TRBJ1-2, with 7 bases matching TRBD1. Germline V gene lookup returns CDR1 LGHDT and CDR2 YNNKEL (reference sequence). J was trimmed by 6 bases and V by 4 bases; bases with no gene match: 5. This CDR3 has 13 residues. In DNA form, the CDR3 reads TGTGCCAGCAGCCTGACAGGGAGAAATGGCTACACCTTC. Amino acid sequence: CASSLTGRNGYTF.